The source of this T cell receptor (beta chain) is a study of STAT5B mutations in CD4+ large granular lymphocyte leukemia. Findings and caveats of the study: Compared with healthy controls (2/35), patient top clones favored TRBV06 (8/27). Without putative leukemic clones, patient CD4-sorted repertoires remained more clonal than healthy CD4+ repertoires.

The CDR3 length is 15 residues. CDR1 is SGHNT, CDR2 YYREEE, per germline (reference sequence). The V end was cut by 0 bases, the J end by 2 bases, with 12 bases between. Sequencing was performed with immunoSEQ multiplex PCR; in TCRdb, only in-frame clones are kept and a portion is missing. This sample has about 30,000 clones, with around 80% found just once. Concerning this clone: Its antigen is still unknown.

This receptor was obtained from a human donor in good health. Sequencing input: CD4+ T cells from blood buffy coats. The chain joins TRBV5-4 to TRBJ2-7; no reliable D call. DNA for the CDR3: TGTGCCAGCAGCTTGGGTTCGGGCAAAGCCTACGAGCAGTACTTC. This encodes CASSLGSGKAYEQYF.